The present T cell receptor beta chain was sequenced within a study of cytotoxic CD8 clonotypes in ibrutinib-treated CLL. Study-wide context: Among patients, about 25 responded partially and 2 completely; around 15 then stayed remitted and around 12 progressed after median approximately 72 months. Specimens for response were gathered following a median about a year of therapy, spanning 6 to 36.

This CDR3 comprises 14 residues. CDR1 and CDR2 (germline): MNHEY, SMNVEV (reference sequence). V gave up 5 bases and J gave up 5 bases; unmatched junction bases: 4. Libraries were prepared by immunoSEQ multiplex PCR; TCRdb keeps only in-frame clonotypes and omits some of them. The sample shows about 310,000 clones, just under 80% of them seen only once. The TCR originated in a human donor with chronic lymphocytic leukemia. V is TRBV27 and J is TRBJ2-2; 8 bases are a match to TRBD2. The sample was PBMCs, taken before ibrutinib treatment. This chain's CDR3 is CASSPGLGTGELFF. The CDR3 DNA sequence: TGTGCCAGCAGTCCGGGACTAGGTACCGGGGAGCTGTTTTTT.